This TCR beta chain was sequenced for a study of T cell responses to AZD1222 COVID-19 vaccine. Study findings and constraints: Increases in Spike-specific TCR breadth and depth were seen after two AZD1222 doses. No repertoire was sampled before or during the peak T cell response, only after it.

Data came from immunoSEQ multiplex PCR; TCRdb stores just in-frame clones and leaves some out. The sample lists under 150,000 clones, more than 85% occurring once. Germline assignment: CDR1 DFQATT and CDR2 SNEGSKA (reference sequence). V was shortened by 3 bases and J by 0 bases, with 29 bases between the two germline ends. The CDR3 covers 21 residues. Note on this clone: As yet, its antigen is unknown.

The sequence was obtained from an adult in good health. J is TRBJ2-2 and V is TRBV20-1, with D tentatively TRBD2 (7 bases). Sample: peripheral blood, taken on day 0 of AZD1222 vaccination. The CDR3 loop is CSASDPPGAGEGRSNTGELFF. DNA for the CDR3: TGCAGTGCTAGTGACCCCCCTGGGGCAGGGGAGGGAAGGTCGAACACCGGGGAGCTGTTTTTT.